The rows below give T cell receptor beta chains drawn from one sample of a study of sequential checkpoint blockade in melanoma. Repertoires were generated with immunoSEQ multiplex PCR, while TCRdb's copy carries only in-frame clones and drops some. The table lists roughly 9,800 clones, more than 60% of them singletons, with 9% to 13% in the top ten. The sample consisted of CD8+ T cells sorted from blood (inferred from file names), taken from a patient given nivolumab and ipilimumab in sequence. These receptor sequences come from a human donor with melanoma. CDR3s include the opening cysteine and the closing phenylalanine or tryptophan. The D gene is left open where the match is weak. Part of the rows lack a size; the others show once, few, many or a class for expanded clones.

clone size	D gene	V gene	J gene	CDR3 protein	CDR3 DNA
few	TRBD2	TRBV2	TRBJ2-2	CASSPGTSWFGELFF	TGTGCCAGCAGCCCTGGGACTAGTTGGTTCGGGGAGCTGTTTTTT
NA	TRBD2	TRBV6-5	TRBJ2-5	CASAKLAGVTETQYF	TGTGCCAGCGCCAAACTAGCGGGAGTTACGGAGACCCAGTACTTC
NA	TRBD2	TRBV28	TRBJ2-7	CASSPRTSGSMGEQYF	TGTGCCAGCAGTCCAAGGACTAGCGGGAGCATGGGCGAGCAGTACTTC
once	TRBD2	TRBV7-9	TRBJ2-7	CASSDLAGDWYEQYF	TGTGCCAGCAGCGATCTAGCGGGAGACTGGTACGAGCAGTACTTC
NA	TRBD1	TRBV29-1	TRBJ2-2	CSVEDWDRNTGELFF	TGCAGCGTTGAAGATTGGGACAGGAACACCGGGGAGCTGTTTTTT
NA	NA	TRBV7-9	TRBJ2-3	CASSPGDFLTQYF	TGTGCCAGCAGCCCGGGAGACTTTCTCACGCAGTATTTT
NA	TRBD1	TRBV6-5	TRBJ1-1	CASIDRGGGTEAFF	TGTGCCAGCATTGACAGGGGAGGTGGCACTGAAGCTTTCTTT
NA	NA	TRBV30	TRBJ1-1	CAWTPRLQMWTEAFF	TGTGCCTGGACCCCAAGACTCCAGATGTGGACTGAAGCTTTCTTT
NA	NA	TRBV7-9	TRBJ2-7	CASSSQGYEQYF	TGTGCCAGCAGCTCACAGGGATACGAGCAGTACTTC
once	TRBD2	TRBV19	TRBJ2-5	CASSTTVGLAQTQYF	TGTGCCAGTAGTACCACCGTAGGACTAGCTCAGACCCAGTACTTC
few	NA	TRBV2	TRBJ1-2	CASSEFRPSGYGYTF	TGTGCCAGCAGTGAATTCCGCCCCTCGGGATATGGCTACACCTTC
NA	TRBD1	TRBV19	TRBJ1-5	CASSSRDRNLYSNQPQHF	TGTGCCAGTAGTAGCCGGGACAGAAATTTATATAGCAATCAGCCCCAGCATTTT
NA	NA	TRBV5-4	TRBJ2-1	CASSHQLDPGEQFF	TGTGCCAGCAGCCACCAACTAGATCCAGGTGAGCAGTTCTTC
NA	TRBD2	TRBV9	TRBJ2-1	CASSVEGGSYNEQFF	TGTGCCAGCAGCGTAGAGGGCGGGAGCTACAATGAGCAGTTCTTC
few	NA	TRBV6-6	TRBJ1-3	CASSYETGSGNTIYF	TGTGCCAGCAGTTACGAGACAGGCTCTGGAAACACCATATATTTT
medium-sized	TRBD2	TRBV28	TRBJ2-7	CASSFLAGRYEQYF	TGTGCCAGCAGTTTCCTAGCGGGACGCTACGAGCAGTACTTC
NA	NA	TRBV28	TRBJ1-2	CASSSIDTLNYGYTF	TGTGCCAGCAGTTCAATCGACACCTTAAACTATGGCTACACCTTC